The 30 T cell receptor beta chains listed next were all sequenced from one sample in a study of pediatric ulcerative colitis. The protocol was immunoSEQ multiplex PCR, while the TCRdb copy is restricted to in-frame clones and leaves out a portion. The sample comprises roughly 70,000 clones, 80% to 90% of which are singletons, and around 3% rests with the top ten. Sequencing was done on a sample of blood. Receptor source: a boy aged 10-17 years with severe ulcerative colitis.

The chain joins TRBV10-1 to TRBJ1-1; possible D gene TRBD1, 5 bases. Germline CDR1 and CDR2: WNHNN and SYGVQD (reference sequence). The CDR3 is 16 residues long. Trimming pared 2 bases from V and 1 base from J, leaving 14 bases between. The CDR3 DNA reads TGCGCCAGCAGTGAGGCCACGGGACTTGGGAACACTGAAGCTTTCTTT. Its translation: CASSEATGLGNTEAFF.

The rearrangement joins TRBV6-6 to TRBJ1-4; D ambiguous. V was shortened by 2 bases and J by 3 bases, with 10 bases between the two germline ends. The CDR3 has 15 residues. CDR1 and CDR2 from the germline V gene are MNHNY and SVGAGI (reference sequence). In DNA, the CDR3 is TGTGCCAGCAGTTACGAAGGAGGGTCTAATGAAAAACTGTTTTTT. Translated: CASSYEGGSNEKLFF.

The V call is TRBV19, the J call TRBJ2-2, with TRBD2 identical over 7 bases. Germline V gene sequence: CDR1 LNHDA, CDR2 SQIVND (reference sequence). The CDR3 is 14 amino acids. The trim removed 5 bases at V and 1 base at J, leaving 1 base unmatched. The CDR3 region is CASSVAGNTGELFF. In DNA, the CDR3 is TGTGCCAGTAGTGTAGCGGGGAACACCGGGGAGCTGTTTTTT.

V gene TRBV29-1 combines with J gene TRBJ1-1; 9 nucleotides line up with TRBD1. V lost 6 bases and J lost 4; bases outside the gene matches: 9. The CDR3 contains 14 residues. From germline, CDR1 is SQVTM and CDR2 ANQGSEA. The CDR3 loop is CSVLSGTGFTEAFF. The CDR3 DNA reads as TGCAGCGTGTTATCCGGGACAGGGTTCACTGAAGCTTTCTTT.

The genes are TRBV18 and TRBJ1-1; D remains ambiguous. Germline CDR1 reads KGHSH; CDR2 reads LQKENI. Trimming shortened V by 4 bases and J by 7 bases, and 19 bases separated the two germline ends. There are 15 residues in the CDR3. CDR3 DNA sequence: TGTGCCAGCTCACGAATAACGGACCAACGATTTGAAGCTTTCTTT. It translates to CASSRITDQRFEAFF.

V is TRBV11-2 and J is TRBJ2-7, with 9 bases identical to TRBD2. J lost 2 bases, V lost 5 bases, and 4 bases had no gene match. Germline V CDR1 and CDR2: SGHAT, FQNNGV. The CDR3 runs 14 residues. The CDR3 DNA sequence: TGTGCCAGCAGCGACCGACTAGCGGCCTACGAGCAGTACTTC. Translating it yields CASSDRLAAYEQYF.

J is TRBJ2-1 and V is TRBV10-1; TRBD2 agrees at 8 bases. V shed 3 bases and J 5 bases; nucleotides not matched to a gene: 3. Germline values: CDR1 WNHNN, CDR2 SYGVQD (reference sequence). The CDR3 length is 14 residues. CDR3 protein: CASSDGSGNNEQFF. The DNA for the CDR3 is TGCGCCAGCAGTGATGGTAGCGGGAACAATGAGCAGTTCTTC.

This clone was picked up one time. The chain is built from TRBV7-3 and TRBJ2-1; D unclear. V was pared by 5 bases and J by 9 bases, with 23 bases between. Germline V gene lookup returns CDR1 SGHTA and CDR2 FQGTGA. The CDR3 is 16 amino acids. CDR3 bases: TGTGCCAGCAGCAATTATACCGGGTACTACGAGTGTGAGCAGTTCTTC. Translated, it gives CASSNYTGYYECEQFF.

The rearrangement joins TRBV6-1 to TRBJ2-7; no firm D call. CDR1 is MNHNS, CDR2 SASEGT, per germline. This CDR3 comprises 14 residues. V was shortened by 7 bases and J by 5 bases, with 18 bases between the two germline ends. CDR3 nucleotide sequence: TGTGCCAGCACATCCGGCTTGGGGATCGACGAGCAGTACTTC. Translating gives CASTSGLGIDEQYF.

CDR3 coding DNA: TGCGCCAGCAGCCCCAACCCGGGACAGGGGATTGCCGGGGAGCTGTTTTTT. Its protein is CASSPNPGQGIAGELFF. The chain links TRBV5-1 to TRBJ2-2; TRBD1 agrees at 10 bases. This CDR3 region has 17 residues. V gave up 4 bases and J gave up 6 bases; unmatched junction bases: 12. From germline, CDR1 is SGHRS and CDR2 YFSETQ.

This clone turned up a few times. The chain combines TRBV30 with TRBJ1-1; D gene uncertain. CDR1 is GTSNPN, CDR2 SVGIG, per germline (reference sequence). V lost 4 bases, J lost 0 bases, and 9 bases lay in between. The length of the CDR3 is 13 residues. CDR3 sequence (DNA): TGTGCCTGGACTCCGGGCATGAACACTGAAGCTTTCTTT. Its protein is CAWTPGMNTEAFF. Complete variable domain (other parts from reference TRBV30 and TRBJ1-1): SQTIHQWPATLVQPVGSPLSLECTVEGTSNPNLYWYRQAAGRGLQLLFYSVGIGQISSEVPQNLSASRPQDRQFILSSKKLLLSDSGFYLCAWTPGMNTEAFFGQGTRLTVV.

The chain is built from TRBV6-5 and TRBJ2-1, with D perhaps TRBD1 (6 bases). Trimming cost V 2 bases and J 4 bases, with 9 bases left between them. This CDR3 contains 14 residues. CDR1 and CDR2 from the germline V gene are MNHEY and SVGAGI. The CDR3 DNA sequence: TGTGCCAGCAGTTACGGGACAACTTACAATGAGCAGTTCTTC. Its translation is CASSYGTTYNEQFF.

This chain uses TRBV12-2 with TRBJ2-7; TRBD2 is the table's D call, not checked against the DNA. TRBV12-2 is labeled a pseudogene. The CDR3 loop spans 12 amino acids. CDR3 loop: CASRLAYYEQYF. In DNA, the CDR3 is TGTGCAAGTCGCTTAGCGTACTACGAGCAGTACTTC.

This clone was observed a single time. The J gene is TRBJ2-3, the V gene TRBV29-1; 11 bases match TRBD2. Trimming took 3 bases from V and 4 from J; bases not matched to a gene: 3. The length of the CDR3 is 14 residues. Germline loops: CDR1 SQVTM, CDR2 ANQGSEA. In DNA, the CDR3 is TGCAGCGTTGACACTAGCGGGAGAGCAGATACGCAGTATTTT. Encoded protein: CSVDTSGRADTQYF.

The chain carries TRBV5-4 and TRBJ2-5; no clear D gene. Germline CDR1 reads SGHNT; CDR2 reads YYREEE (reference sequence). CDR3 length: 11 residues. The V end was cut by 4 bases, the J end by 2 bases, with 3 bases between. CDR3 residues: CASSKQETQYF. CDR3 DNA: TGTGCCAGCAGCAAACAAGAGACCCAGTACTTC.

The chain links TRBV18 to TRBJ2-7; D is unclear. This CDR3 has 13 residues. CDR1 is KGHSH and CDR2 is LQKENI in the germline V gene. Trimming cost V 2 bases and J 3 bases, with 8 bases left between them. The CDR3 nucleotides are TGTGCCAGCTCACCAGAACATCTCTACGAGCAGTACTTC. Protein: CASSPEHLYEQYF. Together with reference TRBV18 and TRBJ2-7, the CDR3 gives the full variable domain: NAGVMQNPRHLVRRRGQEARLRCSPMKGHSHVYWYRQLPEEGLKFMVYLQKENIIDESGMPKERFSAEFPKEGPSILRIQQVVRGDSAAYFCASSPEHLYEQYFGPGTRLTVT.

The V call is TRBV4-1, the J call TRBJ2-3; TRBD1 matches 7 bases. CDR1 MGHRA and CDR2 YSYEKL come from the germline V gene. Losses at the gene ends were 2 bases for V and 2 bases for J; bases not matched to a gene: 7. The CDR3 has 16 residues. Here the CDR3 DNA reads TGCGCCAGCAGCCAAACCCCAGGGGGATACACAGATACGCAGTATTTT. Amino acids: CASSQTPGGYTDTQYF.

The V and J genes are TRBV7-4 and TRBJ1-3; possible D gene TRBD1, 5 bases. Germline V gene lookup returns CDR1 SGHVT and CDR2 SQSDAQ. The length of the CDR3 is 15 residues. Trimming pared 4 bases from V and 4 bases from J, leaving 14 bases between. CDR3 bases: TGTGCCAGCAGCTCGGGACTTGGTCGGGGAAACACCATATATTTT. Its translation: CASSSGLGRGNTIYF.

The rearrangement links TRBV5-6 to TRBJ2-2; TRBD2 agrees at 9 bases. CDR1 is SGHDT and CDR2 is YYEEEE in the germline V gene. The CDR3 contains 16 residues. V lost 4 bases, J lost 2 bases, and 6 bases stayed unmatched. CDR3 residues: CASSPDSGSNTGELFF. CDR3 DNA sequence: TGTGCCAGCAGCCCCGATAGCGGGAGCAACACCGGGGAGCTGTTTTTT. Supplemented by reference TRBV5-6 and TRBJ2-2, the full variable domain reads DAGVTQSPTHLIKTRGQQVTLRCSPKSGHDTVSWYQQALGQGPQFIFQYYEEEERQRGNFPDRFSGHQFPNYSSELNVNALLLGDSALYLCASSPDSGSNTGELFFGEGSRLTVL.

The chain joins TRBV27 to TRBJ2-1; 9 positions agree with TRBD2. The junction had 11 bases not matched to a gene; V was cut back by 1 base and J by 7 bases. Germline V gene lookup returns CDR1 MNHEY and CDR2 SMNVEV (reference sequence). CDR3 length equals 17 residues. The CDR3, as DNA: TGTGCCAGCAGTTTATTAGGCGGAGCGGGAGGTGGGAATGAGCAGTTCTTC. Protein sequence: CASSLLGGAGGGNEQFF.

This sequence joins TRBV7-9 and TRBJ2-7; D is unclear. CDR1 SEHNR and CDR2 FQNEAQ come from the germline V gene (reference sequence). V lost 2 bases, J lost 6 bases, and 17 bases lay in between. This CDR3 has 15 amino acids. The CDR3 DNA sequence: TGTGCCAGCAGCTTAAGTGGTGTGGCTTCCCTCGAGCAGTACTTC. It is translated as CASSLSGVASLEQYF.

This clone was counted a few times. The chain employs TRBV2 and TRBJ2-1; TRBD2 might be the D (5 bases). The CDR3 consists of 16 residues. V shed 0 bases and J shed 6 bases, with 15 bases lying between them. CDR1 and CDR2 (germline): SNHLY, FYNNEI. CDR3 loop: CASSEAITRPGNEQFF. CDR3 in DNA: TGTGCCAGCAGTGAAGCGATCACTAGGCCCGGCAATGAGCAGTTCTTC.

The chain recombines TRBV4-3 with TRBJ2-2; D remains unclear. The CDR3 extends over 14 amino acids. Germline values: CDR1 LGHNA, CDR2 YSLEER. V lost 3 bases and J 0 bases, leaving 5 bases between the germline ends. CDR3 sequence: CASSQGANTGELFF. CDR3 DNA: TGCGCCAGCAGCCAGGGTGCGAACACCGGGGAGCTGTTTTTT.

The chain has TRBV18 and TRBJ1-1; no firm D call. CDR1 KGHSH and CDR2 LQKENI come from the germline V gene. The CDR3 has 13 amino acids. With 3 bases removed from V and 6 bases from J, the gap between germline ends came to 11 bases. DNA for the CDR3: TGTGCCAGCTCACCCGCATTTGGATCTGAAGCTTTCTTT. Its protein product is CASSPAFGSEAFF.

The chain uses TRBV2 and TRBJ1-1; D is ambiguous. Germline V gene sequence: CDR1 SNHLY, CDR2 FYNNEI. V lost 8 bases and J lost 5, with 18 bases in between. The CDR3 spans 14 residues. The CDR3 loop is CASDGGGVLTEAFF. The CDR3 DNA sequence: TGTGCCAGCGACGGTGGTGGGGTTTTGACTGAAGCTTTCTTT.

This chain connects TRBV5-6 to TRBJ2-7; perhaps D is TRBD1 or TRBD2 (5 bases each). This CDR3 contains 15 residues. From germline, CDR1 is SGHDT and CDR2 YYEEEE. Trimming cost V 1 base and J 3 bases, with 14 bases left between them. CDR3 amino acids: CASSLLRGDLYEQYF. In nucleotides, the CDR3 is TGTGCCAGCAGCTTGTTACGAGGGGATCTCTACGAGCAGTACTTC.

CDR3 protein: CASSQVNTEAFF. Here the CDR3 DNA reads TGCGCCAGCAGCCAAGTGAACACTGAAGCTTTCTTT. The chain couples TRBV4-1 to TRBJ1-1; D not resolved. CDR1 and CDR2 from the germline V gene are MGHRA and YSYEKL. The CDR3 runs to 12 residues. V gave up 1 base and J gave up 0 bases, with 0 bases separating them.

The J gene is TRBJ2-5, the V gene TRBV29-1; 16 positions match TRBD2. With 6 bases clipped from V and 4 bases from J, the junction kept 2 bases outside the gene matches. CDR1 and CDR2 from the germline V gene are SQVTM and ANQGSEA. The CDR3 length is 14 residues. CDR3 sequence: CSVGLAGGGETQYF. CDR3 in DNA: TGCAGCGTGGGACTAGCGGGAGGGGGAGAGACCCAGTACTTC.

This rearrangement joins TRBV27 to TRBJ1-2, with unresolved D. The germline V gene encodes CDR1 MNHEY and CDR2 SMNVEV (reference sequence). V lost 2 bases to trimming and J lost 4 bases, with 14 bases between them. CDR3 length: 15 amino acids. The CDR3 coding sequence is TGTGCCAGCAGTTTAACCCCAGAGTTTGGCTATGGCTACACCTTC. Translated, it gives CASSLTPEFGYGYTF.

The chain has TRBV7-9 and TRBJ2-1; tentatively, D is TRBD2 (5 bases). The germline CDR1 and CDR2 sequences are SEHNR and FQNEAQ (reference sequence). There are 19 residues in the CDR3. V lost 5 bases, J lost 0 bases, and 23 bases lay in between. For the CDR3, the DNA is TGTGCCAGCAGCCCCGCGGTGAGGGCCAGCCAAAGCTCCTACAATGAGCAGTTCTTC. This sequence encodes CASSPAVRASQSSYNEQFF.